This is a list of T cell receptor beta chains from one sample in a study of CD4 T cells in relation to SARS-CoV-2 and coronaviruses. No cognate antigen is known for these TCRs. TCRdb keeps only in-frame clones here, not all; method: immunoSEQ multiplex PCR. This repertoire shows 15,000 to 20,000 clones, about 84% found once; its top ten account for around 15%. The sample was CD4+ T cells from PBMCs, cultured in vitro. The source of these receptors is a human donor in good health. CDR3s include the opening cysteine and the closing phenylalanine or tryptophan. Fields, in order: D gene, clone size, J gene, V gene, CDR3 DNA, CDR3 protein. The D gene is left open where the match is weak. Clone size appears in some rows only: once, few, many, or a class for an expanded clone.

>TRBD2|few|TRBJ2-3|TRBV11-3
TGTGCCAGCAGCTTAAGAATTCTAGCGGGAGGATTGGATACGCAGTATTTT
CASSLRILAGGLDTQYF
>.|once|TRBJ2-2|TRBV24-1
TGTGCCACCAGTGATTACAGACATACCGGGGAGCTGTTTTTT
CATSDYRHTGELFF
>TRBD2|.|TRBJ2-7|TRBV6-5
TGTGCCAGCAGGACTAGCGTCGAAAGGGACGAGCAGTACTTC
CASRTSVERDEQYF
>.|.|TRBJ1-1|TRBV21-1
TGTGCCAGCAGCAACTCTACAGGCGTATTCTGGAACACTGAAGCTTTCTTT
CASSNSTGVFWNTEAFF
>TRBD2|once|TRBJ2-5|TRBV5-1
TGCGCCAGCAGCTTGGGAGCGGGAGAAGAGACCCAGTACTTC
CASSLGAGEETQYF
>.|.|TRBJ2-7|TRBV19
TGTGCCAGTAGTATAGGAGGGACAACCTCCTACGAGCAGTACTTC
CASSIGGTTSYEQYF
>.|.|TRBJ1-1|TRBV25-1
TGTGCCAGCAGTGTGGCAGGCAGGGGCACTGAAGCTTTCTTT
CASSVAGRGTEAFF
>TRBD1|.|TRBJ2-5|TRBV3-1/TRBV3-2
TGTGCCAGCAGCCAGCAGGGGGTTCAAGAGACCCAGTACTTC
CASSQQGVQETQYF
>.|.|TRBJ1-2|TRBV2
TGTGCCAGCAGTGAAGGGAATAACTATGGCTACACCTTC
CASSEGNNYGYTF
>TRBD2|.|TRBJ2-5|TRBV5-1
TGCGCCAGCAGCTATAGCGGGACGCCGATTTCTGAGACCCAGTACTTC
CASSYSGTPISETQYF
>.|.|TRBJ2-7|TRBV5-1
TGCGCCAGCAGCTTAGGCAGGAGTAGCTCCTACGAGCAGTACTTC
CASSLGRSSSYEQYF
>.|.|TRBJ2-5|TRBV15
TGTGCCACCAGCAGGGTAGAAACCGAGACCCAGTACTTC
CATSRVETETQYF
>TRBD1|.|TRBJ2-5|TRBV5-8
TGTGCCAGCAGACCCGGGACAGGGGCGCAAGAGACCCAGTACTTC
CASRPGTGAQETQYF
>TRBD1|.|TRBJ2-1|TRBV30
TGTGCCTGGAGGCGACACACAGGGGGCTCCTACAATGAGCAGTTCTTC
CAWRRHTGGSYNEQFF
>.|.|TRBJ2-3|TRBV19
TGTGCCAGTAGTGTGGGGGGCGCAGATACGCAGTATTTT
CASSVGGADTQYF
>.|.|TRBJ2-1|TRBV6-5
TGTGCCAGCAGTAGACAGGGAGGGTCAAGTGAGCAGTTCTTC
CASSRQGGSSEQFF
>TRBD2|.|TRBJ2-3|TRBV7-2
TGTGCCAGCAGCTTAACCGGAGCGGGAGGGCCTGGTGATACGCAGTATTTT
CASSLTGAGGPGDTQYF
>.|few|TRBJ2-2|TRBV3-1/TRBV3-2
TGTGCCAGCAGCCTAACCGGGACATTTAGAGCCGGGGAGCTGTTTTTT
CASSLTGTFRAGELFF
>.|.|TRBJ1-1|TRBV27
TGTGCCAGCAAGCGGGGACACCAGAACACTGAAGCTTTCTTT
CASKRGHQNTEAFF
>TRBD1|.|TRBJ2-1|TRBV15
TGTGCCACCAGCAGACACCAAACAGGGGGCGAGCAGTTCTTC
CATSRHQTGGEQFF
>.|.|TRBJ2-1|TRBV27
TGTGCCAGCAGTTCCGGCCAAAGGAGCTCCTACAATGAGCAGTTCTTC
CASSSGQRSSYNEQFF
>.|.|TRBJ1-2|TRBV19
TGTGCCAGTAGACGGGAAGTTTATGGCTACACCTTC
CASRREVYGYTF
>.|.|TRBJ2-7|TRBV19
TGTGCCAGTAGTAGGGCAGGGGTTTACTACGAGCAGTACTTC
CASSRAGVYYEQYF
>TRBD1|once|TRBJ2-7|TRBV7-2
TGTGCCAGCAGCTTACGGGCAGGGGGCGACGAGCAGTACTTC
CASSLRAGGDEQYF
>TRBD1|.|TRBJ1-2|TRBV27
TGTGCCAGCAGGCGGACAGGTTGGTCCTATGGCTACACCTTC
CASRRTGWSYGYTF
>.|.|TRBJ1-2|TRBV3-1/TRBV3-2
TGTGCCAGCAGTCATACTGACCAGGAGAACTATGGCTACACCTTC
CASSHTDQENYGYTF
>.|.|TRBJ1-2|TRBV5-4
TGTGCCAGCAGCTTGCGGGGGGCGTATGGCTACACCTTC
CASSLRGAYGYTF
>TRBD1|.|TRBJ2-5|TRBV6-6
TGTGCCAGCAGTTACTTTGGGACAGTGTACCAAGAGACCCAGTACTTC
CASSYFGTVYQETQYF
>TRBD2|.|TRBJ2-1|TRBV4-1
TGCGCCAGCAGCCAAAACCTAGCGGGAGGGTACTACAATGAGCAGTTCTTC
CASSQNLAGGYYNEQFF
>TRBD2|.|TRBJ2-7|TRBV25-1
TGTGCCAGCAGTGCGGGGGGGACCGAGCAGTACTTC
CASSAGGTEQYF
>TRBD2|.|TRBJ2-3|TRBV7-3
TGTGCCAGCAGCTTTGGCGGGAGTCTAGATACGCAGTATTTT
CASSFGGSLDTQYF
>.|.|TRBJ2-3|TRBV27
TGTGCCAGCAGTCCTAGGACAATTGGTGCGCAGTATTTT
CASSPRTIGAQYF
>TRBD2|few|TRBJ2-1|TRBV2
TGTGCCAGCAGTGAAGCGCTTCAGACTAGCGGGAGCTCCACGGCGGTAATCTTC
CASSEALQTSGSSTAVIF
>.|.|TRBJ2-3|TRBV5-1
TGCGCCAGCAGCTTGGGGGGGCGCGGCACAGATACGCAGTATTTT
CASSLGGRGTDTQYF
>.|few|TRBJ1-1|TRBV30
TGTGCCTGGAGTGTACGCTGGGAGGGGGTGTACACTGAAGCTTTCTTT
CAWSVRWEGVYTEAFF
>TRBD2|.|TRBJ2-3|TRBV2
TGTGCCAGCAGGCCGATCAAGGGGACTAGCGGGTCTACAGATACGCAGTATTTT
CASRPIKGTSGSTDTQYF
>.|.|TRBJ1-2|TRBV10-3
TGTGCCATCAGGGACCCCCGGAACAGGGCCTCCTATGGCTACACCTTC
CAIRDPRNRASYGYTF